The 25 T cell receptor beta chains below come from one sample, sequenced in a study of cytomegalovirus exposure and HLA in healthy donors. The PCR ran on 60 Vbeta and 13 Jbeta primers. Assay used: immunoSEQ multiplex PCR; TCRdb lists only in-frame clones, some missing. Among around 180,000 clones listed, around 80% were seen once. The sample was PBMCs. Receptor source: a man aged 18 to 30 in good health and CMV-seronegative.

This clone was observed a handful of times. The chain carries TRBV28 and TRBJ1-4; perhaps TRBD1 as D (6 bases). CDR1 and CDR2 (germline): MDHEN, SYDVKM. V lost 6 bases, J lost 4 bases, and 9 bases lay in between. This CDR3 spans 13 amino acids. The CDR3 loop reads CASSRTVNEKLFF. CDR3 sequence (DNA): TGTGCCAGCAGCAGGACAGTTAATGAAAAACTGTTTTTT.

The V call is TRBV6-5, the J call TRBJ1-2; TRBD1 is a possible D gene (6 bases). The V gene lost 0 bases and the J gene lost 4 bases, with 9 bases spanning the gap. Germline assignment: CDR1 MNHEY and CDR2 SVGAGI. The CDR3 totals 14 residues. The CDR3, as DNA: TGTGCCAGCAGTTACTCGTCGACAGGCTATGGCTACACCTTC. It yields the protein CASSYSSTGYGYTF.

The table lists this clone with a count of one. The rearrangement links TRBV5-4 to TRBJ2-5, with TRBD1 identical over 9 bases. Germline assignment: CDR1 SGHNT and CDR2 YYREEE (reference sequence). V lost 6 bases, J lost 1 base, and 19 bases stayed unmatched. CDR3 length: 19 residues. CDR3 protein: CASIKTGTGKRRGQETQYF. CDR3 nucleotides: TGTGCCAGCATCAAAACCGGGACAGGGAAAAGAAGGGGCCAAGAGACCCAGTACTTC.

V and J are TRBV7-2 and TRBJ2-7; D is unclear. V lost 2 bases, J lost 6 bases, and 8 bases lay in between. Germline V gene lookup returns CDR1 SGHTA and CDR2 FQGNSA. This CDR3 region has 12 residues. CDR3 loop: CASSLILSEQYF. As DNA, the CDR3 is TGTGCCAGCAGCTTAATCCTCTCCGAGCAGTACTTC.

The chain carries TRBV13 and TRBJ2-3, with D unresolved. The CDR3 contains 14 residues. The V gene lost 1 base and the J gene lost 5 bases, with 10 bases spanning the gap. Germline CDR1 reads PRHDT; CDR2 reads FYEKMQ (reference sequence). The CDR3: CASSLVQAGDTQYF. CDR3 coding DNA: TGTGCCAGCAGCTTAGTCCAAGCCGGAGATACGCAGTATTTT.

This clone was seen a few times. The chain couples TRBV2 to TRBJ2-1; D might be TRBD1 (5 bases). Per the germline V gene, CDR1 is SNHLY and CDR2 is FYNNEI. This CDR3 contains 12 residues. With 1 base removed from V and 9 bases from J, the gap between germline ends came to 7 bases. The CDR3 loop reads CASSEGGFEQFF. The CDR3 DNA sequence: TGTGCCAGCAGTGAAGGGGGCTTTGAGCAGTTCTTC.

This clone was detected only once. V usage is TRBV14 and J usage is TRBJ1-1, with TRBD1 matching over 8 bases. The V segment lost 2 bases and the J segment 4 bases; nucleotides outside the gene matches: 3. This CDR3 region has 14 residues. Germline V CDR1 and CDR2: SGHDN, FVKESK. The chain's CDR3 is CASSQNQGATEAFF. The DNA of the CDR3 is TGTGCCAGCAGCCAAAATCAGGGGGCCACTGAAGCTTTCTTT.

The chain uses TRBV21-1 and TRBJ2-7; TRBD1, the table's D call, was not compared with the DNA. TRBV21-1 constitutes a pseudogene. The CDR3 covers 13 residues. The CDR3 DNA sequence: TGTGCCAGCAGCCCATGGACAGAAGACGAGCAGTACTTC. This gives the protein CASSPWTEDEQYF.

The chain combines TRBV6-4 with TRBJ2-1; D is uncertain. The CDR3 runs to 13 residues. V lost 0 bases, J lost 5 bases, and 5 bases lay in between. Germline V gives CDR1 MRHNA, CDR2 SNTAGT. The chain's CDR3 is CASSDSRDNEQFF. The CDR3 region has the DNA TGTGCCAGCAGTGACTCTAGAGACAATGAGCAGTTCTTC.

This rearrangement joins TRBV13 to TRBJ2-5; D might be TRBD2 (7 bases). The CDR3 spans 12 residues. CDR1 is PRHDT and CDR2 is FYEKMQ in the germline V gene (reference sequence). V lost 3 bases and J 11 bases, leaving 13 bases between the germline ends. The CDR3 DNA reads TGTGCCAGCAGCTTGTCACAGGGAGGGCAGTACTTC. Protein sequence: CASSLSQGGQYF.

This rearrangement joins TRBV5-6 to TRBJ2-4, with 8 bases lining up with TRBD2. Germline loops: CDR1 SGHDT, CDR2 YYEEEE. The J segment lost 7 bases and the V segment lost 4 bases, leaving 10 bases of the junction unmatched. This CDR3 spans 15 amino acids. CDR3 region: CASSLWGGGRNIQYF. The CDR3 bases are TGTGCCAGCAGCCTCTGGGGCGGCGGGAGGAACATTCAGTACTTC.

This clone was seen a few times. The gene calls are TRBV11-2 and TRBJ2-1, with TRBD2 identical over 9 bases. Germline V gene lookup returns CDR1 SGHAT and CDR2 FQNNGV. This CDR3 spans 16 amino acids. V shed 1 base and J 4 bases; nucleotides not matched to a gene: 5. CDR3 coding DNA: TGTGCCAGCAGCTTAGGAGCGGGGGGTGAATACAATGAGCAGTTCTTC. It specifies CASSLGAGGEYNEQFF.

A few counts support this clone. The chain recombines TRBV5-4 with TRBJ2-1; the D gene is possibly TRBD2 (7 bases). V was clipped by 4 bases and J by 3 bases, with 20 bases between them. CDR1 is SGHNT and CDR2 is YYREEE in the germline V gene (reference sequence). The CDR3 covers 17 residues. CDR3 DNA sequence: TGTGCCAGCAGCCCCGGGGGCGGGAGAACTGTCTACAATGAGCAGTTCTTC. Encoded protein: CASSPGGGRTVYNEQFF.

This clone was detected only once. The gene calls are TRBV7-9 and TRBJ2-1; 8 bases fit TRBD2. Germline CDR1 and CDR2: SEHNR and FQNEAQ (reference sequence). Trimming took 5 bases from V and 12 from J; bases not matched to a gene: 9. The CDR3 is 13 residues long. In DNA form, the CDR3 reads TGTGCCAGCAGCCCCACTAGCGGCCCCTTGCAGTTCTTC. Translating gives CASSPTSGPLQFF.

The rearrangement uses TRBV18 and TRBJ1-6; weak D call: TRBD1 (6 bases). V lost 3 bases to trimming and J lost 7 bases, with 16 bases between them. The CDR3 length is 16 residues. The germline V gene encodes CDR1 KGHSH and CDR2 LQKENI. The CDR3 bases are TGTGCCAGCTCACCGTCCCCGACAGGAAGGAATTCACCCCTCCACTTT. Residues: CASSPSPTGRNSPLHF.

The chain joins TRBV27 to TRBJ2-7; a possible D gene is TRBD2 (5 bases). V shed 1 base and J shed 2 bases, with 12 bases lying between them. Germline CDR1 and CDR2: MNHEY and SMNVEV (reference sequence). The CDR3 totals 15 residues. DNA of the CDR3: TGTGCCAGCAGTTTATGGGCTAGCTCCCCCTACGAGCAGTACTTC. Translating it yields CASSLWASSPYEQYF.

The genes are TRBV11-2 and TRBJ2-5; D might be TRBD1 (6 bases). The germline CDR1 and CDR2 sequences are SGHAT and FQNNGV. The length of the CDR3 is 15 residues. V lost 3 bases and J 1 base, leaving 12 bases between the germline ends. This chain's CDR3 is CASSLTGHIQETQYF. CDR3 nucleotide sequence: TGTGCCAGCAGCTTGACGGGACACATCCAAGAGACCCAGTACTTC. Filled out from reference TRBV11-2 and TRBJ2-5, the complete variable domain reads EAGVAQSPRYKIIEKRQSVAFWCNPISGHATLYWYQQILGQGPKLLIQFQNNGVVDDSQLPKDRFSAERLKGVDSTLKIQPAKLEDSAVYLCASSLTGHIQETQYFGPGTRLLVL.

The CDR3, as DNA: TGTGCCAGCAGCCCTCAGTCAGGGAACACTGAAGCTTTCTTT. Encoded protein: CASSPQSGNTEAFF. V gene TRBV9 combines with J gene TRBJ1-1; no clear D. CDR3 length: 14 residues. Germline V CDR1 and CDR2: SGDLS, YYNGEE. Trimming left V 4 bases short and J 1 base short, with 11 bases between.

V is TRBV10-1 and J is TRBJ1-5; possible D gene TRBD1, 6 bases. This CDR3 comprises 14 residues. The germline CDR1 and CDR2 sequences are WNHNN and SYGVQD (reference sequence). Trimming cost V 11 bases and J 5 bases, with 19 bases left between them. Here the CDR3 reads CAGFEGGDDQPQHF. The CDR3, as DNA: TGCGCCGGCTTTGAGGGGGGGGATGATCAGCCCCAGCATTTT.

The V gene is TRBV4-1, the J gene TRBJ1-2; 9 bases are shared with TRBD1. V lost 3 bases, J lost 2 bases, and 7 bases stayed unmatched. From germline, CDR1 is MGHRA and CDR2 YSYEKL. The CDR3 is made up of 16 amino acids. CDR3 coding DNA: TGCGCCAGCAGCCAGTCCGGGACAGGGTTAAACTATGGCTACACCTTC. Translation: CASSQSGTGLNYGYTF.

The chain employs TRBV19 and TRBJ1-1, with D possibly matching TRBD1 (5 bases). The V end was cut by 5 bases, the J end by 1 base, with 8 bases between. The CDR3 spans 13 residues. Germline loops: CDR1 LNHDA, CDR2 SQIVND (reference sequence). The CDR3 loop reads CASSVTANTEAFF. The DNA for the CDR3 is TGTGCCAGTAGTGTGACAGCGAACACTGAAGCTTTCTTT.

The V gene is TRBV11-2, the J gene TRBJ2-5, with D perhaps matching TRBD2 (5 bases). Trimming took off 2 bases at V and 5 bases at J, with 15 bases between the two ends. Germline V gene data show CDR1 as SGHAT and CDR2 as FQNNGV. The CDR3 runs to 15 residues. The CDR3 DNA sequence: TGTGCCAGCAGCTTATTCCAACTAGGCGGGGAGACCCAGTACTTC. This encodes CASSLFQLGGETQYF.

V gene TRBV5-4 combines with J gene TRBJ2-7, with 7 positions matching TRBD2. Per germline, CDR1 SGHNT and CDR2 YYREEE (reference sequence). The CDR3 length is 15 residues. The junction had 9 bases not matched to a gene; V was cut back by 3 bases and J by 3 bases. CDR3 in DNA: TGTGCCAGCAGCTCCGGGACTAACTACATCTACGAGCAGTACTTC. Translation: CASSSGTNYIYEQYF.

V gene TRBV28 combines with J gene TRBJ1-5; 11 bases fit TRBD1. The CDR3 is 19 residues long. Unmatched junction bases numbered 10, after V lost 2 bases and J lost 1 base. Germline CDR1 reads MDHEN; CDR2 reads SYDVKM. The CDR3 DNA is TGTGCCAGCAGTTTAGGGTCCTACGGGACAGGGGGAAGCAATCAGCCCCAGCATTTT. This gives the protein CASSLGSYGTGGSNQPQHF.

This chain joins TRBV6-1 and TRBJ1-1; 7 nucleotides match TRBD1. V was clipped by 1 base and J by 6 bases; unmatched bases: 5. The germline CDR1 and CDR2 sequences are MNHNS and SASEGT. This CDR3 region has 14 residues. DNA for the CDR3: TGTGCCAGCAGTGAAGGACAGGGCGGGTCTGAAGCTTTCTTT. This codes for CASSEGQGGSEAFF.